The 27 T cell receptor beta chains below come from one sample, sequenced in a study of identical twins. MiXCR, applied by TCRdb to the 5' RACE reads, yields one record per CDR3 protein. The sample records some 210,000 distinct CDR3 sequences, 15% to 20% being singletons. These data were also reused for a study on T cells expressing NK-cell markers.

The sample consisted of CD8+ T cells sorted from blood. All receptors come from a woman between 18 and 29 years old in good health.

This clonotype was observed a handful of times. The chain couples TRBV10-3 to TRBJ2-1; D gene uncertain. The CDR3 runs 16 residues. Germline assignment: CDR1 ENHRY and CDR2 SYGVKD. V gave up 6 bases and J gave up 0 bases, with 15 bases separating them. The CDR3 sequence: CAISGKSLSSYNEQFF. In DNA, the CDR3 is TGTGCCATCAGCGGTAAGTCGCTGAGCTCCTACAATGAGCAGTTCTTC.

This clonotype was observed a few times. The chain employs TRBV7-8 and TRBJ2-5; 7 bases match TRBD2. With V trimmed by 1 base and J by 5 bases, 10 bases remained unmatched. The CDR3 runs 16 residues. From germline, CDR1 is SGHVS and CDR2 FQNEAQ. CDR3 sequence: CASSLDLRGDKETQYF. DNA for the CDR3: TGTGCCAGCAGCTTAGATCTACGGGGGGATAAGGAGACCCAGTACTTC.

This clonotype has just a few counts. The rearrangement links TRBV24-1 to TRBJ2-7, with TRBD2 identical over 9 bases. Germline V gene sequence: CDR1 KGHDR, CDR2 SFDVKD. Losses at the gene ends were 3 bases for V and 4 bases for J; bases not matched to a gene: 9. The CDR3 extends over 16 amino acids. The CDR3 loop reads CATSDEIAGDGYEQYF. CDR3 coding DNA: TGTGCCACCAGTGATGAAATAGCGGGAGATGGATACGAGCAGTACTTC.

V gene TRBV12-3 or TRBV12-4 combines with J gene TRBJ2-7; D gene uncertain. This CDR3 spans 12 amino acids. Trimming removed 4 bases at V and 1 base at J, with 5 bases between. The chain's CDR3 is CASSWLSYEQYF. CDR3 in DNA: TGTGCCAGCAGTTGGCTTTCCTACGAGCAGTACTTC.

The genes are TRBV6-1 and TRBJ2-5; 9 bases fit TRBD2. The germline CDR1 and CDR2 sequences are MNHNS and SASEGT. The CDR3 contains 18 residues. V was pared by 1 base and J by 2 bases, with 11 bases of the junction left unmatched. The DNA for the CDR3 is TGTGCCAGCAGTGAAGTTCGGTGGTCTAGCGGGGAACAAGAGACCCAGTACTTC. Its translation: CASSEVRWSSGEQETQYF.

This clonotype came up a few times. V is TRBV11-2 and J is TRBJ2-1, with D unresolved. Germline V CDR1 and CDR2: SGHAT, FQNNGV. The CDR3 contains 15 residues. The V end was cut by 2 bases, the J end by 5 bases, with 13 bases between. CDR3 sequence reads: CASSLFWSANNEQFF. Written as DNA, the CDR3 is TGTGCCAGCAGCTTATTCTGGTCGGCCAACAATGAGCAGTTCTTC.

This clonotype was found a few times. The chain uses TRBV6-2 or TRBV6-3 and TRBJ1-1; D uncertain. The germline V and J ends were trimmed by 0 bases and 7 bases, with 12 bases remaining between them. Per germline, CDR1 MNHEY and CDR2 SVGEGT. The CDR3 has 14 residues. The CDR3 DNA reads as TGTGCCAGCAGTTACTCCGGGCCATTTGGTGAAGCTTTCTTT. Protein product: CASSYSGPFGEAFF.

The rearrangement joins TRBV15 to TRBJ2-3; 8 bases agree with TRBD2. CDR3 size: 15 residues. Germline V lookup: CDR1 LNHNV, CDR2 YYDKDF (reference sequence). V lost 0 bases, J lost 6 bases, and 5 bases stayed unmatched. CDR3 residues: CATSRDERGSDTQYF. The CDR3 DNA is TGTGCCACCAGCAGAGATGAGCGGGGGTCTGATACGCAGTATTTT.

This chain uses TRBV12-3 or TRBV12-4 with TRBJ1-4, with 8 nucleotides matching TRBD1. The J segment lost 6 bases and the V segment lost 6 bases, leaving 6 bases of the junction unmatched. The CDR3 is made up of 14 amino acids. In DNA, the CDR3 is TGTGCCAGCAGGATCGGGACAGGAGATGAAAAACTGTTTTTT. Translating it yields CASRIGTGDEKLFF.

V usage is TRBV4-1 and J usage is TRBJ2-3; D may match TRBD1 or TRBD2 (5 bases each). CDR1 MGHRA and CDR2 YSYEKL come from the germline V gene. Trimming removed 2 bases from V and 1 base from J, with 10 bases in between. There are 15 residues in the CDR3. The CDR3 loop reads CASSQPGPRTDTQYF. The CDR3 DNA reads TGCGCCAGCAGCCAACCGGGACCGCGCACAGATACGCAGTATTTT.

The chain is built from TRBV7-7 and TRBJ2-1, with 13 positions matching TRBD2. The CDR3 consists of 13 residues. The V gene end was trimmed by 4 bases and the J gene end by 13 bases; junction bases not matched to a gene: 4. Germline CDR1 and CDR2: SSHAT and FNYEAQ (reference sequence). As DNA, the CDR3 is TGTGCCAGCAGCTCCGGACTAGCGGGAGCCCAGTTCTTC. This translates into CASSSGLAGAQFF.

This clonotype was seen only a few times. CDR3 sequence reads: CASSSSGSLNTEAFF. DNA of the CDR3: TGTGCCAGCAGCTCCTCAGGGAGTTTGAACACTGAAGCTTTCTTT. The chain carries TRBV7-9 and TRBJ1-1, with D maybe TRBD1 (5 bases). The CDR3 totals 15 residues. Trimming cost V 4 bases and J 0 bases, with 12 bases left between them. CDR1 and CDR2 from the germline V gene are SEHNR and FQNEAQ (reference sequence).

The chain uses TRBV24-1 and TRBJ2-2; the D gene is possibly TRBD2 (6 bases). This CDR3 spans 13 amino acids. V was pared by 9 bases and J by 6 bases, with 13 bases between. Germline V gene sequence: CDR1 KGHDR, CDR2 SFDVKD. In nucleotides, the CDR3 is TGTGCCACCCAAGCCTCGGGGGCCGGGGAGCTGTTTTTT. Its protein is CATQASGAGELFF.

This chain joins TRBV3-1 and TRBJ2-1; 7 bases line up with TRBD1. The CDR3 extends over 14 amino acids. Germline V gene sequence: CDR1 LGHDT, CDR2 YNNKEL (reference sequence). V trimming: 1 base; J trimming: 10 bases; junction bases outside the gene matches: 7. The CDR3 DNA follows: TGTGCCAGCAGCCAAGTCGGCAGGGGGAACGAGCAGTTCTTC. Residues: CASSQVGRGNEQFF.

The chain links TRBV6-1 to TRBJ1-1; the D is unclear. The CDR3 loop spans 19 amino acids. Germline CDR1 and CDR2: MNHNS and SASEGT. Trimming took off 7 bases at V and 2 bases at J, with 29 bases between the two ends. The CDR3 here is CASTLRAQAYKAVNTEAFF. The CDR3 nucleotides are TGTGCCAGCACCCTACGGGCGCAGGCGTACAAAGCCGTTAACACTGAAGCTTTCTTT.

This clonotype was seen only a few times. The rearrangement links TRBV5-6 to TRBJ2-7; D is perhaps TRBD2 (5 bases). The CDR3 spans 13 residues. Deletions cut 0 bases from V and 6 bases from J, with 10 bases between. Germline CDR1 is SGHDT and CDR2 is YYEEEE. This CDR3 reads CASSLEGGREQYF. The CDR3 DNA reads TGTGCCAGCAGCTTGGAAGGAGGCCGCGAGCAGTACTTC.

The chain carries TRBV27 and TRBJ2-1; 12 nucleotides agree with TRBD2. Trimming took 4 bases from V and 8 from J; bases not matched to a gene: 6. The CDR3 contains 15 residues. Germline CDR1 and CDR2: MNHEY and SMNVEV (reference sequence). CDR3 region: CASSSLAGGYHEQFF. DNA for the CDR3: TGTGCCAGCAGTTCTCTAGCGGGAGGGTATCATGAGCAGTTCTTC.

Ten or more counts support this clonotype. This sequence joins TRBV4-3 and TRBJ2-1; TRBD2 is a possible D gene (5 bases). The CDR3 is 16 amino acids. From germline, CDR1 is LGHNA and CDR2 YSLEER. V shed 0 bases and J shed 4 bases, with 13 bases lying between them. This CDR3 is CASSQDSIGGYNEQFF. CDR3 in DNA: TGCGCCAGCAGCCAAGACTCCATAGGAGGTTACAATGAGCAGTTCTTC.

Only a few counts were recorded for this clonotype. The chain recombines TRBV7-6 with TRBJ2-7, with D possibly being TRBD1 (6 bases). V was shortened by 5 bases and J by 5 bases, with 16 bases between the two germline ends. This CDR3 is built from 14 residues. Germline CDR1 reads SGHVS; CDR2 reads FNYEAQ. CDR3 sequence reads: CASSPEQGWHEQYF. CDR3 DNA sequence: TGTGCCAGCAGCCCTGAACAGGGTTGGCACGAGCAGTACTTC. The whole variable domain, remainder taken from reference TRBV7-6 and TRBJ2-7, is GAGVSQSPRYKVTKRGQDVALRCDPISGHVSLYWYRQALGQGPEFLTYFNYEAQQDKSGLPNDRFSAERPEGSISTLTIQRTEQRDSAMYRCASSPEQGWHEQYFGPGTRLTVT.

The table lists this clonotype with a count of one. The V and J genes are TRBV6-1 and TRBJ2-1, with 8 nucleotides matching TRBD1. Germline V gene sequence: CDR1 MNHNS, CDR2 SASEGT. Unmatched junction bases numbered 8, after V lost 6 bases and J lost 7 bases. This CDR3 contains 14 residues. The CDR3 sequence is CASSPRTGKNEQFF. The CDR3 DNA reads TGTGCCAGCAGCCCCAGGACAGGGAAGAATGAGCAGTTCTTC.

The chain employs TRBV12-3 or TRBV12-4 and TRBJ1-1; possibly TRBD1 for D (5 bases). The CDR3 runs to 14 residues. Trimming took off 5 bases at V and 6 bases at J, with 16 bases between the two ends. CDR3 DNA: TGTGCCAGCAGTACCCTAGACAGACAGCCTGAAGCTTTCTTT. The encoded protein is CASSTLDRQPEAFF.

This clonotype was seen only a few times. This chain connects TRBV12-3 or TRBV12-4 to TRBJ2-1, with D hard to call. This CDR3 has 13 residues. V lost 8 bases and J 2 bases, leaving 10 bases between the germline ends. DNA for the CDR3: TGTGCCAGCTGGCAAGCCCCCTACAATGAGCAGTTCTTC. Its translation: CASWQAPYNEQFF.

The rearrangement uses TRBV15 and TRBJ2-1; 9 nucleotides agree with TRBD2. V gave up 1 base and J gave up 7 bases; unmatched junction bases: 8. Germline V gene sequence: CDR1 LNHNV, CDR2 YYDKDF (reference sequence). This CDR3 spans 16 amino acids. This CDR3 reads CATSRAAGGTLNEQFF. The CDR3 DNA follows: TGTGCCACCAGCAGAGCGGCGGGGGGGACTTTGAATGAGCAGTTCTTC.

This clonotype showed up just a few times. V is TRBV20-1 and J is TRBJ2-1, with 14 bases fitting TRBD2. The CDR3 totals 19 residues. The J segment lost 0 bases and the V segment lost 1 base, leaving 8 bases of the junction unmatched. The germline V gene encodes CDR1 DFQATT and CDR2 SNEGSKA (reference sequence). CDR3 region: CSARVPSTSGGGSYNEQFF. The DNA of the CDR3 is TGCAGTGCTAGAGTTCCCTCGACTAGCGGGGGGGGCTCCTACAATGAGCAGTTCTTC.

The chain uses TRBV2 and TRBJ2-4, with D tentatively TRBD1 (6 bases). The CDR3 runs 15 residues. V dropped 2 bases and J dropped 6 bases, with 14 bases sitting between them. CDR1 is SNHLY, CDR2 FYNNEI, per germline. The CDR3 bases are TGTGCCAGCAGTGAACTCGGGACAAATAGAAACATTCAGTACTTC. It encodes CASSELGTNRNIQYF.

In this sample, this clonotype turned up a few times. This chain connects TRBV4-2 to TRBJ2-7, with TRBD1 matching 7 bases. The CDR3 runs to 15 residues. V dropped 0 bases and J dropped 0; count of bases not matched to a gene: 2. The V gene's germline CDR1 is LGHNA and CDR2 YNFKEQ. The CDR3 reads CASSQEGGFSYEQYF. CDR3 sequence (DNA): TGTGCCAGCAGCCAAGAAGGGGGCTTCTCCTACGAGCAGTACTTC.

V is TRBV5-6 and J is TRBJ2-1, with 9 bases identical to TRBD1. After removal of 3 bases from V and 5 bases from J, the junction contained 3 bases not matched to a gene. Germline CDR1 and CDR2: SGHDT and YYEEEE. The length of the CDR3 is 14 residues. The CDR3 is CASSWTGVDNEQFF. The CDR3, as DNA: TGTGCCAGCAGCTGGACAGGGGTGGACAATGAGCAGTTCTTC.